The 14 T cell receptor beta chains in this list originate from one sample, sequenced in a study of regulatory T cells in long-lasting Graves disease. The time point denotes: newly diagnosed GD, antithyroid drugs for less than 3 months. After RNA was extracted from PBMCs, the TCR library was made from it. TCR beta libraries were built with iRepertoire HTBI primers and Arm-PCR of CDR3 regions. A single record per CDR3 protein comes from TCRdb applying MiXCR to the multiplex PCR reads. This sample yields approximately 360,000 distinct CDR3 sequences, of which 10% to 15% are seen a single time; approximately 17% belongs to the top ten. This sample also belongs to another study, concerning T cells in Graves' hyperthyroidism and ophthalmopathy.

This material consisted of peripheral blood mononuclear cells (PBMCs), taken at new diagnosis, from a patient treated with antithyroid drugs. These receptors were taken from a woman between 18 and 30 years old with Graves disease.

This clonotype was found many times. The chain is built from TRBV5-1 and TRBJ1-1; D is ambiguous. V was pared by 0 bases and J by 1 base, with 7 bases between. Germline values: CDR1 SGHRS, CDR2 YFSETQ. The CDR3 runs 14 residues. The CDR3 is CASSLARTNTEAFF. DNA of the CDR3: TGCGCCAGCAGCTTGGCCCGGACGAACACTGAAGCTTTCTTT.

There are a few counts of this clonotype. The V gene is TRBV9, the J gene TRBJ2-2, with a weak D call TRBD1 (6 bases). The CDR3 runs to 15 residues. CDR1 is SGDLS, CDR2 YYNGEE, per germline. The germline V and J ends were trimmed by 3 bases and 3 bases, with 12 bases remaining between them. The CDR3 DNA sequence: TGTGCCAGCAGCGGATCCAGGACAGACACCGGGGAGCTGTTTTTT. This sequence encodes CASSGSRTDTGELFF.

In this sample, this clonotype turned up many times. The rearrangement uses TRBV20-1 and TRBJ2-1, with TRBD2 matching 7 bases. After removal of 7 bases from V and 8 bases from J, the junction contained 5 bases not matched to a gene. CDR1 and CDR2 (germline): DFQATT, SNEGSKA (reference sequence). The CDR3 has 11 residues. Written as DNA, the CDR3 is TGCAGTGACTTGGCGGGAGATGAGCAGTTCTTC. Its protein is CSDLAGDEQFF.

This clonotype was detected ten times or more. The V call is TRBV5-1, the J call TRBJ1-2, with D maybe TRBD1 (5 bases). Germline V CDR1 and CDR2: SGHRS, YFSETQ. The CDR3 sequence is 14 residues long. Trimming took 2 bases from V and 4 from J, leaving 12 bases between them. CDR3 DNA: TGCGCCAGCAGCTTAAACGAGGGGCTCTATGGCTACACCTTC. The encoded protein is CASSLNEGLYGYTF.

In its sample, this clonotype was seen many times. V and J are TRBV5-5 and TRBJ1-4; 10 bases align to TRBD1. V was pared by 4 bases and J by 6 bases, with 3 bases of the junction left unmatched. Germline CDR1 and CDR2: SGHKS and YYEKEE (reference sequence). This CDR3 region has 14 residues. For the CDR3, the DNA is TGTGCCAGCAGCCGTGGGACAGGGGATGAAAAACTGTTTTTT. It specifies CASSRGTGDEKLFF.

The chain couples TRBV4-2 to TRBJ1-5; 9 nucleotides agree with TRBD1. Germline CDR1 and CDR2: LGHNA and YNFKEQ. With V trimmed by 2 bases and J by 7 bases, 3 bases remained unmatched. CDR3 length equals 14 residues. The CDR3 sequence: CASSQTGGPQPQHF. The CDR3 DNA follows: TGTGCCAGCAGCCAAACAGGGGGCCCGCAGCCCCAGCATTTT.

Remarks on this clonotype: A far bigger clonotype differs at one base, so this is likely a read error. This chain links TRBV11-3 with TRBJ2-3; D gene unclear. V was shortened by 1 base and J by 8 bases, with 7 bases between the two germline ends. The germline V gene has CDR1 SGHNT and CDR2 YENEEA. This CDR3 region has 12 residues. The CDR3, as DNA: TGTGCCAGCAGCTTAGGGGCAGGTACGCAGTATTTT. Protein product: CASSLGAGTQYF.

This clonotype appeared many times. J is TRBJ1-1 and V is TRBV6-1; D is unresolved. In germline, CDR1 is MNHNS, CDR2 SASEGT. V was pared by 9 bases and J by 3 bases, with 8 bases between. The CDR3 has 11 amino acids. The DNA for the CDR3 is TGTGCCAGTAGCAGGTACACTGAAGCTTTCTTT. Translating gives CASSRYTEAFF.

There are many counts of this clonotype. This chain links TRBV27 with TRBJ2-3; no clear D gene. V was clipped by 5 bases and J by 6 bases, with 9 bases between them. CDR1 and CDR2 (germline): MNHEY, SMNVEV (reference sequence). This CDR3 spans 12 amino acids. Here the CDR3 reads CASSISKDTQYF. CDR3 bases: TGTGCCAGCAGTATCTCAAAGGATACGCAGTATTTT.

This clonotype was seen many times. The chain links TRBV7-9 to TRBJ2-2; D call uncertain. The V and J ends lost 3 bases and 6 bases respectively, with 5 bases between them. The CDR3 extends over 12 amino acids. Germline values: CDR1 SEHNR, CDR2 FQNEAQ (reference sequence). In DNA form, the CDR3 reads TGTGCCAGCAGCTTGCTACCCGGGGAGCTGTTTTTT. Protein sequence: CASSLLPGELFF.

The CDR3 region has the DNA TGTGCCAGTAGTATGTACAATGAGCAGTTCTTC. The encoded protein is CASSMYNEQFF. The chain is built from TRBV19 and TRBJ2-1; the D is unclear. Trimming stripped 3 bases from V and 4 bases from J, with 1 base between. The germline V gene has CDR1 LNHDA and CDR2 SQIVND (reference sequence). This CDR3 contains 11 residues.

This clonotype was detected ten times or more. The V and J genes are TRBV20-1 and TRBJ2-5; 11 bases are a match to TRBD2. With V trimmed by 4 bases and J by 5 bases, 9 bases remained unmatched. The CDR3 sequence is 15 residues long. CDR1 and CDR2 from the germline V gene are DFQATT and SNEGSKA (reference sequence). Written as DNA, the CDR3 is TGCAGTGCTATCGAGTTAGCGGGAGGGGGGGAGACCCAGTACTTC. The encoded protein is CSAIELAGGGETQYF.

This clonotype was detected many times. The CDR3 is CASSLRGGKTEAFF. CDR3 DNA: TGTGCCAGCAGTTTACGGGGGGGAAAAACTGAAGCTTTCTTT. The V call is TRBV12-3 or TRBV12-4, the J call TRBJ1-1, with D possibly TRBD1 on 5 matching bases. V was clipped by 2 bases and J by 5 bases, with 12 bases between them. CDR3 length: 14 amino acids.

The gene calls are TRBV20-1 and TRBJ1-5; 7 positions agree with TRBD1. The J segment lost 0 bases and the V segment lost 5 bases, leaving 7 bases of the junction unmatched. The CDR3 spans 15 residues. Germline lookup yields CDR1 DFQATT and CDR2 SNEGSKA (reference sequence). CDR3 DNA: TGCAGTGCTGGGGGAGGGGGCTATAGCAATCAGCCCCAGCATTTT. Translating gives CSAGGGGYSNQPQHF.